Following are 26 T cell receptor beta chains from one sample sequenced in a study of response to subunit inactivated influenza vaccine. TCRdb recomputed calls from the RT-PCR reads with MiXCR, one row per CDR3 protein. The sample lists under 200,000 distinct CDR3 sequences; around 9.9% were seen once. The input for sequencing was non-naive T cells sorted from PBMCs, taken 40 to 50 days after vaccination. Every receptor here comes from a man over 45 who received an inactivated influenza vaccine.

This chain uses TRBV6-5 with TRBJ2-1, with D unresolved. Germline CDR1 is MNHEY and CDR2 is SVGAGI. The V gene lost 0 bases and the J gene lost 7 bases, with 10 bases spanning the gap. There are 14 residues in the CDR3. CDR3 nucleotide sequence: TGTGCCAGCAGTTACTCGTACAGACAAAATGAGCAGTTCTTC. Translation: CASSYSYRQNEQFF.

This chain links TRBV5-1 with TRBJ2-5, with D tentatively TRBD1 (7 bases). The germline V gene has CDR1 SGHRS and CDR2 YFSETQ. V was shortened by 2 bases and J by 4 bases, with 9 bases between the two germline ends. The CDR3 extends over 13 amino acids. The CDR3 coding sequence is TGCGCCAGCAGCTTCCAGGGGGGAGAGACCCAGTACTTC. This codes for CASSFQGGETQYF.

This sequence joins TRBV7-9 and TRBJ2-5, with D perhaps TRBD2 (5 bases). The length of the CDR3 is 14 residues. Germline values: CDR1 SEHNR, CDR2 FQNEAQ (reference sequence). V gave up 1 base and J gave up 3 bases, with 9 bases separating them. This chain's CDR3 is CASSLGGEKETQYF. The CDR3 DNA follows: TGTGCCAGCAGCTTAGGGGGAGAGAAAGAGACCCAGTACTTC. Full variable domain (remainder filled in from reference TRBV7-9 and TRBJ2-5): DTGVSQNPRHKITKRGQNVTFRCDPISEHNRLYWYRQTLGQGPEFLTYFQNEAQLEKSRLLSDRFSAERPKGSFSTLEIQRTEQGDSAMYLCASSLGGEKETQYFGPGTRLLVL.

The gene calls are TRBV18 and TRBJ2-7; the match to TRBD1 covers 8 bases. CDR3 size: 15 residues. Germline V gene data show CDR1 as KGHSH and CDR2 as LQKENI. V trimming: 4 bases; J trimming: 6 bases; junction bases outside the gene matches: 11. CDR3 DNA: TGTGCCAGCTCACAGCACCCCGGGACAGGCTCCGAGCAGTACTTC. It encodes CASSQHPGTGSEQYF.

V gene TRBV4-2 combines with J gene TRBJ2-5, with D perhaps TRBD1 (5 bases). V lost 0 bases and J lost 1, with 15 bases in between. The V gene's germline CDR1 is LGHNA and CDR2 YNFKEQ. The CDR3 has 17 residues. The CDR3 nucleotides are TGTGCCAGCAGCCAAGAGCTAAGGACAACAATCCAAGAGACCCAGTACTTC. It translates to CASSQELRTTIQETQYF.

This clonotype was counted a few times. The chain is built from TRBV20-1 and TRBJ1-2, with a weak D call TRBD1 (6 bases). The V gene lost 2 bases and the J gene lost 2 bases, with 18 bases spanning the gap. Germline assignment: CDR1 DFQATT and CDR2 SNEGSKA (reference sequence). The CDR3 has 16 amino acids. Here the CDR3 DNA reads TGCAGTGCTAGACCCACTGCTTTCGGACAGAACTATGGCTACACCTTC. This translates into CSARPTAFGQNYGYTF.

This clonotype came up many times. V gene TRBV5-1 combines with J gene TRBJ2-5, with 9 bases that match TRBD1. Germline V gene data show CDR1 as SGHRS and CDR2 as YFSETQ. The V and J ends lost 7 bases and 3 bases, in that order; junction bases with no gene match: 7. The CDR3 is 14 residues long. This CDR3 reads CASRPGTGKETQYF. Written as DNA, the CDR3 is TGCGCCAGCCGCCCCGGGACAGGGAAAGAGACCCAGTACTTC.

CDR3 nucleotides: TGTGCCAGCAGTTTAAGCGGGATAGAGACCCAGTACTTC. Translated, it gives CASSLSGIETQYF. The gene calls are TRBV28 and TRBJ2-5; 7 bases match TRBD2. With V trimmed by 2 bases and J by 4 bases, 1 base remained unmatched. CDR3 length equals 13 residues. Germline-derived CDR1 and CDR2 are MDHEN and SYDVKM.

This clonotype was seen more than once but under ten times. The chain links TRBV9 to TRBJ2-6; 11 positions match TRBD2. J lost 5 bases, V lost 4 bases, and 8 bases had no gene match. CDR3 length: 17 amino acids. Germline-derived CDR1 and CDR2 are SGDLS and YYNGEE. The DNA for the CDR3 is TGTGCCAGCAGCCAACTAGCGGGAGTCGGCTGGGCCAACGTCCTGACTTTC. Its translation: CASSQLAGVGWANVLTF.

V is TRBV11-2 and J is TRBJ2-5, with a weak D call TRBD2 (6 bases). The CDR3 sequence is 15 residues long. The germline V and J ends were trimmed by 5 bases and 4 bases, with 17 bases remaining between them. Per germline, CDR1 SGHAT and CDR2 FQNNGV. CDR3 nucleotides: TGTGCCAGCAGCCCCCAACGGGGGATAGGAGAGACCCAGTACTTC. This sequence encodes CASSPQRGIGETQYF.

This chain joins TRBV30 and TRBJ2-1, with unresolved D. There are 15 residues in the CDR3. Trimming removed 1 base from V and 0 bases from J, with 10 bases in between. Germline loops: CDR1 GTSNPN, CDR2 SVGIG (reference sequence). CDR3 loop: CAWSDPVVSYNEQFF. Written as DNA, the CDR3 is TGTGCCTGGAGTGACCCAGTCGTCTCCTACAATGAGCAGTTCTTC.

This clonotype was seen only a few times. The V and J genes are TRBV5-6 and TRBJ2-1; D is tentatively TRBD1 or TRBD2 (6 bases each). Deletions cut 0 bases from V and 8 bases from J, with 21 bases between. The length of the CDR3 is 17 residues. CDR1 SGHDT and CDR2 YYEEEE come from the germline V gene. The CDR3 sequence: CASSLAKGLQGLYEQFF. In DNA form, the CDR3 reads TGTGCCAGCAGCTTGGCCAAAGGACTACAGGGTTTGTATGAGCAGTTCTTC.

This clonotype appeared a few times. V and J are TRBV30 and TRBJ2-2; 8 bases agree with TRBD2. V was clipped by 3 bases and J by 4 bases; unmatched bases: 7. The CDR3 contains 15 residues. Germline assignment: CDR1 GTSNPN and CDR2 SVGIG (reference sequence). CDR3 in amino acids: CAWSLTSGGTGELFF. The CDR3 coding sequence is TGTGCCTGGAGCCTGACCAGCGGGGGCACCGGGGAGCTGTTTTTT.

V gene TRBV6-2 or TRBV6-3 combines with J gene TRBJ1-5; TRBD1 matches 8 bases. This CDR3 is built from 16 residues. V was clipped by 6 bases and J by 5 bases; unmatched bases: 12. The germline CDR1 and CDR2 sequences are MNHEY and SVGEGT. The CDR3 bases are TGTGCCAGCAGAGACCCAGGGGGCGATCATGATCAGCCCCAGCATTTT. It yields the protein CASRDPGGDHDQPQHF.

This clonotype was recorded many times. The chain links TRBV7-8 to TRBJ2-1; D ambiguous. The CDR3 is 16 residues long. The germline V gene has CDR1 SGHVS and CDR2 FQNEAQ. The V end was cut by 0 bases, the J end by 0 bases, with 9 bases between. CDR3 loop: CASSLALLTSYNEQFF. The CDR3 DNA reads TGTGCCAGCAGCTTAGCGCTGTTAACCTCCTACAATGAGCAGTTCTTC.

The CDR3 spells CSARGEGSSGANVLTF. For the CDR3, the DNA is TGCAGTGCTAGAGGGGAAGGCAGCTCTGGGGCCAACGTCCTGACTTTC. This sequence joins TRBV20-1 and TRBJ2-6; the D is unclear. Germline values: CDR1 DFQATT, CDR2 SNEGSKA (reference sequence). With 1 base removed from V and 0 bases from J, the gap between germline ends came to 10 bases. The length of the CDR3 is 16 residues.

CDR3 nucleotides: TGTGCCAGCAGTGACCGGGACAACACAGATACGCAGTATTTT. This sequence encodes CASSDRDNTDTQYF. This chain joins TRBV6-1 and TRBJ2-3, with TRBD1 as a possible D gene (6 bases). The CDR3 consists of 14 residues. From germline, CDR1 is MNHNS and CDR2 SASEGT. Deletions cut 3 bases from V and 2 bases from J, with 9 bases between.

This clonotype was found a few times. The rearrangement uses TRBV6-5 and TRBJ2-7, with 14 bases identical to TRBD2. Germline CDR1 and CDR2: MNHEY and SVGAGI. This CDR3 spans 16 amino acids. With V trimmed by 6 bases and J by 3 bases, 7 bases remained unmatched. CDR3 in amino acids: CASSYGLAGGFYEQYF. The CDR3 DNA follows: TGTGCCAGCAGCTATGGACTAGCGGGAGGATTCTACGAGCAGTACTTC.

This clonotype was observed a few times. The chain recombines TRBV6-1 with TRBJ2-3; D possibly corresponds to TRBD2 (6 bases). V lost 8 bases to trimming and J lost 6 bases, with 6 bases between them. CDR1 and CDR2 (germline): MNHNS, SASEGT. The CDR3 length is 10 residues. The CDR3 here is CASGGDTQYF. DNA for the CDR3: TGTGCCAGCGGAGGGGATACGCAGTATTTT.

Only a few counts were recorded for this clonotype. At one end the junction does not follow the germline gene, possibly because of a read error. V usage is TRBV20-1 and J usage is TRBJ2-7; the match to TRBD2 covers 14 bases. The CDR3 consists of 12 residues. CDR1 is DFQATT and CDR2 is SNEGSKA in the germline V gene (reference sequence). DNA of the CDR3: TGCAGTGCTGGGGGGACTAGCGGGAGCCGGCACTTC. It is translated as CSAGGTSGSRHF.

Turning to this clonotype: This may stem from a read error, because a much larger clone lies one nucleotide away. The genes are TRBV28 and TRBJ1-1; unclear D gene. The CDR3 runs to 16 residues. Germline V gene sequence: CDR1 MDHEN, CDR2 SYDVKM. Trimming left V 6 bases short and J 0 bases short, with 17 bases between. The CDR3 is CASSSGMWRLNTEAFF. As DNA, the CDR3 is TGTGCCAGCAGCTCTGGGATGTGGAGATTGAACACTGAAGCTTTCTTT.

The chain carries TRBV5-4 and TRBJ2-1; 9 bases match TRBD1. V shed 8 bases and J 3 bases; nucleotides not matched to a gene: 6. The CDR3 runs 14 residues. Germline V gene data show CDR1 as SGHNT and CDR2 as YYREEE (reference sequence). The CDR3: CARDRGPLYNEQFF. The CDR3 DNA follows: TGTGCCAGGGACAGGGGTCCGCTCTACAATGAGCAGTTCTTC.

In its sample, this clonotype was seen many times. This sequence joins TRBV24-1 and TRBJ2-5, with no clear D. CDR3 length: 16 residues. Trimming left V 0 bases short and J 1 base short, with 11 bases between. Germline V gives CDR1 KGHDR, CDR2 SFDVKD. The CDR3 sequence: CATSDLNDNSQETQYF. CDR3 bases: TGTGCCACCAGTGATTTGAATGATAACAGCCAAGAGACCCAGTACTTC.

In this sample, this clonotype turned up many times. The CDR3 sequence is CASLDSQYSPLHF. CDR3 coding DNA: TGTGCCAGCTTGGACAGCCAATATTCACCCCTCCACTTT. The chain recombines TRBV6-2 or TRBV6-3 with TRBJ1-6; a possible D gene is TRBD1 (6 bases). V was pared by 8 bases and J by 8 bases, with 13 bases between. Germline CDR1 MNHEY, CDR2 SVGEGT. The CDR3 runs to 13 residues.

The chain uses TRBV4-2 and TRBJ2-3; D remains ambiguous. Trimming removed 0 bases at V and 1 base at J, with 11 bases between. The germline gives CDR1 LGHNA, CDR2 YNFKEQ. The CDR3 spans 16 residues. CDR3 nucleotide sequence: TGTGCCAGCAGCCAAGACGGCCTTTTGGGCACAGATACGCAGTATTTT. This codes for CASSQDGLLGTDTQYF.

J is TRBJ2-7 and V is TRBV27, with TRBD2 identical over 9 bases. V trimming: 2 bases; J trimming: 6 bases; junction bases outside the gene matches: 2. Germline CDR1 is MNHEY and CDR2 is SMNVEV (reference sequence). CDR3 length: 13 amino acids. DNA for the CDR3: TGTGCCAGCAGTTTAAGCGGGAGGTCCGAGCAGTACTTC. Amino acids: CASSLSGRSEQYF.